Listed below are T cell receptor beta chains from one sample, sequenced in a study of blood T cell repertoires in COVID-19. Using immunoSEQ multiplex PCR, the repertoire was profiled, and TCRdb retains in-frame clones only, with some absent. Of about 80,000 clones in the sample, approximately 79% were seen once. Sequenced sample: peripheral blood. These receptors originate from a man in his sixties or seventies with active or convalescent COVID-19. The CDR3 runs from the conserved cysteine through the conserved F or W. Fields, in order: V gene, CDR3 length, clone size, J gene, D gene, CDR3 protein, CDR3 DNA. The D gene is left open where the match is weak. Size values are once, few and many counts, or a class for expanded clones, and some rows have none.

TRBV15	13	-	TRBJ2-1	-	CATSRDQYNEQFF	TGTGCCACCAGCAGAGATCAGTACAATGAGCAGTTCTTC
TRBV5-4	14	-	TRBJ2-2	TRBD1	CASGQGADTGELFF	TGTGCCAGCGGACAGGGGGCGGACACCGGGGAGCTGTTTTTT
TRBV4-1	17	-	TRBJ1-6	-	CASSQEPGSSYNSPLHF	TGCGCCAGCAGCCAAGAACCTGGCAGCTCCTATAATTCACCCCTCCACTTT
TRBV19	13	once	TRBJ1-6	-	CASSTRVNSPLHF	TGTGCCAGTAGTACCCGAGTTAATTCACCCCTCCACTTT
TRBV5-4	13	-	TRBJ1-3	-	CASSPDGGNTIYF	TGTGCCAGCAGTCCCGACGGGGGAAACACCATATATTTT
TRBV5-1	15	-	TRBJ2-5	TRBD2	CASNTVAGGPETQYF	TGCGCCAGCAATACTGTAGCGGGGGGCCCGGAGACCCAGTACTTC
TRBV5-4	14	-	TRBJ2-7	TRBD1	CASSLGQGGYEQYF	TGTGCCAGCAGCTTGGGACAGGGCGGCTACGAGCAGTACTTC
TRBV7-2	14	few	TRBJ1-2	TRBD1	CASSPGQGASGYTF	TGTGCCAGCAGCCCAGGACAGGGGGCGTCGGGCTACACCTTC
TRBV9	15	-	TRBJ1-2	-	CASSVDLVTNYGYTF	TGTGCCAGCAGCGTAGATTTAGTCACCAACTATGGCTACACCTTC
TRBV5-1	14	-	TRBJ2-3	-	CASSPNGPTDTQYF	TGCGCCAGCAGCCCCAATGGCCCCACAGATACGCAGTATTTT
TRBV5-1	14	once	TRBJ2-5	TRBD2	CASRMGLATIPQYF	TGCGCCAGCAGGATGGGACTAGCGACCATCCCCCAGTACTTC
TRBV6-1	12	-	TRBJ2-7	-	CASSEARGEQYF	TGTGCCAGCAGTGAAGCGCGGGGAGAGCAGTACTTC
TRBV7-9	15	-	TRBJ1-5	TRBD1	CASSPGTGKFQPQHF	TGTGCCAGCAGCCCCGGGACAGGAAAGTTTCAGCCCCAGCATTTT
TRBV4-1	13	few	TRBJ2-7	-	CASSQDRDYEQYF	TGCGCCAGCAGCCAAGATAGAGACTACGAGCAGTACTTC
TRBV2	14	-	TRBJ1-6	-	CASSVVESHSPLHF	TGTGCCAGCAGTGTCGTCGAGAGCCATTCACCCCTCCACTTT
TRBV3-1/TRBV3-2	14	-	TRBJ2-3	TRBD1	CASKTGGRSDTQYF	TGTGCCAGCAAAACAGGGGGCAGGTCAGATACGCAGTATTTT
TRBV30	11	-	TRBJ2-4	-	CAWSVLDIQYF	TGTGCCTGGAGTGTACTCGACATTCAGTACTTC
TRBV10-3	13	-	TRBJ1-1	-	CAISEARSTEAFF	TGTGCCATCAGTGAGGCCCGGTCCACTGAAGCTTTCTTT
TRBV27	15	-	TRBJ1-4	TRBD1	CASRRQGGSNEKLFF	TGTGCCAGCAGACGACAGGGGGGATCTAATGAAAAACTGTTTTTT
TRBV6-5	14	few	TRBJ2-7	TRBD2	CASSYSRGGREQYF	TGTGCCAGCAGTTACTCGCGGGGGGGCCGCGAGCAGTACTTC
TRBV10-3	15	-	TRBJ2-3	-	CATRPVGGGADTQYF	TGTGCCACCCGACCGGTGGGTGGAGGGGCAGATACGCAGTATTTT
TRBV28	14	-	TRBJ1-2	-	CASSASGTPYGYTF	TGTGCCAGCAGTGCCTCCGGGACACCTTACGGCTACACCTTC
TRBV7-3	17	once	TRBJ1-5	-	CASTLGGREDSNQPQHF	TGTGCCAGCACCCTTGGTGGTAGGGAGGATAGCAATCAGCCCCAGCATTTT
TRBV7-9	13	-	TRBJ1-2	-	CASSLVRQHGYTF	TGTGCCAGCAGCTTAGTTAGACAGCATGGCTACACCTTC
TRBV5-1	15	-	TRBJ2-6	-	CASSSSASGANVLTF	TGCGCCAGCAGCTCCAGCGCCTCTGGGGCCAACGTCCTGACTTTC
TRBV28	16	few	TRBJ2-1	TRBD1	CASSRQGANGYNEQFF	TGTGCCAGCAGCAGACAGGGGGCTAATGGCTACAATGAGCAGTTCTTC
TRBV6-1	14	-	TRBJ1-2	TRBD1	CASSEGQGVGGYTF	TGTGCCAGCAGTGAGGGACAGGGAGTTGGTGGCTACACCTTC
TRBV2	16	-	TRBJ2-3	TRBD2	CASRKGLAGGTDTQYF	TGTGCCAGCAGAAAGGGACTAGCGGGGGGAACAGATACGCAGTATTTT
TRBV19	18	-	TRBJ2-2	TRBD1	CASRVRGSGGSWTGELFF	TGTGCCAGTCGAGTACGGGGCTCAGGGGGAAGTTGGACCGGGGAGCTGTTTTTT
TRBV6-5	12	-	TRBJ2-7	-	CASRLTAEEQYF	TGTGCCAGCAGGCTAACGGCGGAGGAGCAGTACTTC
TRBV29-1	13	-	TRBJ1-5	TRBD1	CSVSGTANQPQHF	TGCAGCGTGTCCGGGACAGCAAATCAGCCCCAGCATTTT
TRBV28	14	-	TRBJ1-6	-	CASRGGVENSPLHF	TGTGCCAGCCGGGGGGGGGTCGAAAATTCACCCCTCCACTTT
TRBV12-3/TRBV12-4	11	-	TRBJ1-2	-	CASSLTYGYTF	TGTGCCAGCAGTTTGACTTATGGCTACACCTTC
TRBV7-6	14	-	TRBJ2-3	-	CASSLAPGQNTQYF	TGTGCCAGCAGCTTAGCTCCGGGACAAAATACGCAGTATTTT
TRBV19	13	once	TRBJ2-1	-	CASSIDYSPEQFF	TGTGCCAGTAGTATAGATTATTCCCCTGAGCAGTTCTTC
TRBV6-5	12	-	TRBJ1-1	-	CASSYPGQRSFF	TGTGCCAGCAGTTACCCCGGACAGAGATCTTTCTTT
TRBV10-3	17	once	TRBJ2-3	TRBD2	CAISGRTSGGGADTQYF	TGTGCCATCAGTGGGAGGACTAGCGGGGGCGGCGCAGATACGCAGTATTTT
TRBV19	13	once	TRBJ2-5	-	CASKMDSQETQYF	TGTGCCAGTAAGATGGACAGTCAAGAGACCCAGTACTTC
TRBV28	14	once	TRBJ1-2	TRBD1	CASSSPGTEYGYTF	TGTGCCAGCAGTTCCCCCGGGACAGAGTATGGCTACACCTTC
TRBV11-2	16	-	TRBJ2-1	TRBD2	CASSSLLTSGYNEQFF	TGTGCCAGCAGCTCCCTCTTGACTAGCGGATACAATGAGCAGTTCTTC
TRBV5-5	14	-	TRBJ2-3	-	CASSPRQGTDTQYF	TGTGCCAGCAGCCCGCGACAGGGCACAGATACGCAGTATTTT
TRBV10-1	16	-	TRBJ2-3	-	CASSESSQRSTDTQYF	TGCGCCAGCAGTGAGTCGTCCCAGCGGAGCACAGATACGCAGTATTTT
TRBV30	13	-	TRBJ1-2	TRBD1	CAWNPAQGYGYTF	TGTGCCTGGAATCCCGCACAGGGGTATGGCTACACCTTC
TRBV7-9	14	few	TRBJ2-5	TRBD2	CASNTIAGAETQYF	TGTGCCAGCAATACGATAGCGGGGGCAGAGACCCAGTACTTC
TRBV29-1	12	-	TRBJ1-2	TRBD1	CSGLGQESGYTF	TGCAGCGGGCTAGGACAGGAGAGTGGCTACACCTTC
TRBV3-1/TRBV3-2	14	-	TRBJ1-2	-	CASSQARTVRGYTF	TGTGCCAGCAGCCAAGCCCGGACAGTTCGTGGCTACACCTTC
TRBV6-4	14	-	TRBJ2-1	TRBD2	CASEVLAGANEQFF	TGTGCCAGCGAGGTACTAGCGGGTGCTAATGAGCAGTTCTTC
TRBV28	14	-	TRBJ1-3	-	CASTLGAAGNTIYF	TGTGCCAGCACCTTGGGGGCTGCTGGAAACACCATATATTTT
TRBV10-3	13	few	TRBJ2-7	-	CAISRGRPGEQYF	TGTGCCATCAGCAGGGGCCGCCCGGGGGAGCAGTACTTC
TRBV3-1/TRBV3-2	14	few	TRBJ2-7	TRBD2	CASSRLRSGVEQYF	TGTGCCAGCAGCCGACTCCGGAGCGGGGTTGAGCAGTACTTC
TRBV5-1	16	few	TRBJ2-7	TRBD1	CASSLSGTGVSYEQYF	TGCGCCAGCAGCCTCTCCGGGACAGGGGTCTCCTACGAGCAGTACTTC
TRBV5-1	14	few	TRBJ2-7	-	CASGGGAAPYEQYF	TGCGCCAGCGGAGGGGGCGCCGCCCCCTACGAGCAGTACTTC
TRBV5-5	16	-	TRBJ1-5	TRBD1	CASSNYGTGISQPQHF	TGTGCCAGCAGCAACTATGGGACAGGGATTAGTCAGCCCCAGCATTTT
TRBV19	14	-	TRBJ2-7	-	CASSMPTPYYEQYF	TGTGCCAGTAGTATGCCGACACCATACTACGAGCAGTACTTC